In this sample, the clone carrying this T cell receptor (beta chain) turned up a few times. Antigen unknown. The data originate from a study of T cells after yellow fever vaccination. General study findings and limits: Repertoires obtained by FACS sorting could include abundant clonotypes that entered as contaminants from the bulk population.

TCRdb re-called the 5' RACE reads with MiXCR, one entry per CDR3 protein. The profile shows approximately 550,000 distinct CDR3 sequences, less than 20% of them singletons. There are 16 residues in the CDR3. With 0 bases removed from V and 0 bases from J, the gap between germline ends came to 6 bases. The sequence came from a young man who received the YFV17D yellow fever vaccine. The V gene is TRBV12-3 or TRBV12-4, the J gene TRBJ1-6; TRBD1 is a possible D gene (6 bases). Material: PBMCs, obtained 15 days after the yellow fever booster vaccination. CDR3 region: CASSLAGGSYNSPLHF. The CDR3 DNA reads as TGTGCCAGCAGTTTAGCAGGGGGCTCCTATAATTCACCCCTCCACTTT.